The 22 T cell receptor beta chains given below trace back to one sample, sequenced in a study of cytomegalovirus exposure and HLA in healthy donors. Produced via immunoSEQ multiplex PCR; TCRdb's table is partial and in-frame only. The table shows under 200,000 clones, with roughly 90% occurring only once. Input material: PBMCs. Receptors were obtained from a woman in her twenties or thirties in good health and CMV-seronegative.

The chain carries TRBV30 and TRBJ2-7, with D perhaps TRBD2 (5 bases). Trimming removed 3 bases from V and 0 bases from J, with 9 bases in between. The CDR3 sequence is 13 residues long. Germline CDR1 GTSNPN, CDR2 SVGIG (reference sequence). The CDR3 protein is CAWSRGSSYEQYF. As DNA, the CDR3 is TGTGCCTGGAGCCGGGGTAGCTCCTACGAGCAGTACTTC.

The chain couples TRBV6-1 to TRBJ2-1, with D unclear. V dropped 6 bases and J dropped 13 bases, with 13 bases sitting between them. The V gene's germline CDR1 is MNHNS and CDR2 SASEGT. The CDR3 has 11 residues. Here the CDR3 reads CASSLQPYQFF. As DNA, the CDR3 is TGTGCCAGCAGCCTACAGCCGTATCAGTTCTTC.

V gene TRBV7-2 combines with J gene TRBJ1-1; D call uncertain. The CDR3 contains 15 residues. The germline CDR1 and CDR2 sequences are SGHTA and FQGNSA. V lost 1 base to trimming and J lost 1 base, with 10 bases between them. CDR3 residues: CASSLEVWSNTEAFF. In DNA, the CDR3 is TGTGCCAGCAGCTTAGAAGTTTGGTCGAACACTGAAGCTTTCTTT. Together with reference TRBV7-2 and TRBJ1-1, the CDR3 gives the full variable domain: GAGVSQSPSNKVTEKGKDVELRCDPISGHTALYWYRQSLGQGLEFLIYFQGNSAPDKSGLPSDRFSAERTGGSVSTLTIQRTQQEDSAVYLCASSLEVWSNTEAFFGQGTRLTVV.

This clone was seen a few times. The chain employs TRBV7-2 and TRBJ2-7; the D is unclear. V was pared by 4 bases and J by 3 bases, with 4 bases between. The CDR3 runs to 11 residues. Germline V gives CDR1 SGHTA, CDR2 FQGNSA. The CDR3 nucleotides are TGTGCCAGCAGCTGGGGCTACGAGCAGTACTTC. Residues: CASSWGYEQYF.

V and J are TRBV30 and TRBJ1-1; D call uncertain. The germline V gene has CDR1 GTSNPN and CDR2 SVGIG (reference sequence). CDR3 length: 12 residues. V lost 3 bases and J lost 1, with 6 bases in between. In DNA, the CDR3 is TGTGCCTGGAGCTGGGGGAACACTGAAGCTTTCTTT. It yields the protein CAWSWGNTEAFF.

The chain uses TRBV28 and TRBJ1-2, with D tentatively TRBD1 (6 bases). V dropped 6 bases and J dropped 4 bases, with 21 bases sitting between them. The germline V gene has CDR1 MDHEN and CDR2 SYDVKM. CDR3 length: 16 residues. CDR3 DNA sequence: TGTGCCAGCAGACCGAGACCGGGACATCTCCCCTATGGCTACACCTTC. Translating it yields CASRPRPGHLPYGYTF.

This chain joins TRBV28 and TRBJ2-7; the D gene is possibly TRBD1 (6 bases). With 5 bases removed from V and 2 bases from J, the gap between germline ends came to 10 bases. This CDR3 has 13 amino acids. The germline gives CDR1 MDHEN, CDR2 SYDVKM. The CDR3 DNA reads TGTGCCAGCAGTCTGGGGGCAACCTACGAGCAGTACTTC. This codes for CASSLGATYEQYF.

This clone was seen a single time. The chain uses TRBV7-9 and TRBJ1-1; TRBD1 matches at 7 bases. Germline V CDR1 and CDR2: SEHNR, FQNEAQ (reference sequence). V was clipped by 7 bases and J by 3 bases; unmatched bases: 14. This CDR3 is 16 amino acids long. The CDR3 region has the DNA TGTGCCAGCATGAGGCAGGGGGTTCTCCAGGACACTGAAGCTTTCTTT. This translates into CASMRQGVLQDTEAFF.

The chain recombines TRBV5-6 with TRBJ2-5; D perhaps matches TRBD2 (6 bases). CDR3 size: 16 residues. Germline CDR1 reads SGHDT; CDR2 reads YYEEEE. Deletions cut 0 bases from V and 5 bases from J, with 17 bases between. The chain's CDR3 is CASSLEAGTVVETQYF. The CDR3 DNA reads as TGTGCCAGCAGCTTGGAGGCGGGAACTGTCGTTGAGACCCAGTACTTC.

The rearrangement uses TRBV28 and TRBJ2-3; tentative D call: TRBD2 (6 bases). CDR3 length: 15 residues. Germline V gene sequence: CDR1 MDHEN, CDR2 SYDVKM. V was trimmed by 5 bases and J by 5 bases, leaving 17 bases between them. The DNA for the CDR3 is TGTGCCAGCAGTCCCCGAGAGCGGGCGTTAGATACGCAGTATTTT. Residues: CASSPRERALDTQYF.

V is TRBV5-6 and J is TRBJ1-5; 9 bases align to TRBD1. Germline CDR1 SGHDT, CDR2 YYEEEE. With 0 bases clipped from V and 4 bases from J, the junction kept 11 bases outside the gene matches. The CDR3 is 18 residues long. In DNA, the CDR3 is TGTGCCAGCAGCTTGGGGTTTAGGGGACAGGGCTTTAATCAGCCCCAGCATTTT. Its translation is CASSLGFRGQGFNQPQHF.

The chain recombines TRBV7-2 with TRBJ2-7, with D maybe TRBD1 (6 bases). This CDR3 has 16 amino acids. Trimming removed 1 base from V and 0 bases from J, with 13 bases in between. The germline V gene has CDR1 SGHTA and CDR2 FQGNSA. The CDR3 bases are TGTGCCAGCAGCTTAGTAGGGCAGGGGAGCTCCTACGAGCAGTACTTC. It encodes CASSLVGQGSSYEQYF.

This clone was counted at least ten times. The gene calls are TRBV10-3 and TRBJ2-7, with 9 bases lining up with TRBD1. Trimming at V came to 4 bases and at J to 1 base, leaving 2 bases not matched to a gene. The CDR3 consists of 14 residues. Germline CDR1 and CDR2: ENHRY and SYGVKD. The CDR3 bases are TGTGCCATCAGTGTCGGGACAGGGTCCTACGAGCAGTACTTC. Translating it yields CAISVGTGSYEQYF.

This clone came up a few times. The genes are TRBV7-2 and TRBJ2-1; 9 positions agree with TRBD2. The germline gives CDR1 SGHTA, CDR2 FQGNSA. This CDR3 has 15 amino acids. Losses at the gene ends were 3 bases for V and 8 bases for J; bases not matched to a gene: 8. The CDR3 region has the DNA TGTGCCAGCAGCTTCGGCGGGAGGGCCTGGGATGAGCAGTTCTTC. Its protein product is CASSFGGRAWDEQFF.

This chain links TRBV27 with TRBJ1-4; TRBD1 agrees at 9 bases. Germline CDR1 reads MNHEY; CDR2 reads SMNVEV (reference sequence). The trim removed 5 bases at V and 7 bases at J, leaving 8 bases unmatched. The CDR3 spans 15 residues. Written as DNA, the CDR3 is TGTGCCAGCAGTCCACGGACAGGGGATTTTGAAAAACTGTTTTTT. Protein product: CASSPRTGDFEKLFF.

V is TRBV9 and J is TRBJ2-1, with 8 bases lining up with TRBD2. Trimming cost V 0 bases and J 4 bases; bases outside gene matches: 6. The CDR3 has 16 amino acids. From germline, CDR1 is SGDLS and CDR2 YYNGEE. Here the CDR3 DNA reads TGTGCCAGCAGCGTAGCGAGCGGGGGCCGATACAATGAGCAGTTCTTC. Residues: CASSVASGGRYNEQFF. The full variable domain, with the rest looked up from reference TRBV9 and TRBJ2-1, is DSGVTQTPKHLITATGQRVTLRCSPRSGDLSVYWYQQSLDQGLQFLIQYYNGEERAKGNILERFSAQQFPDLHSELNLSSLELGDSALYFCASSVASGGRYNEQFFGPGTRLTVL.

This clone was observed a single time. CDR3 amino acids: CASSHRPHSGNYGYTF. In nucleotides, the CDR3 is TGTGCCAGCAGTCACCGACCCCACAGCGGGAACTATGGCTACACCTTC. The V gene is TRBV2, the J gene TRBJ1-2; D unclear. Germline V gene sequence: CDR1 SNHLY, CDR2 FYNNEI. The CDR3 contains 16 residues. Trimming pared 5 bases from V and 2 bases from J, leaving 18 bases between.

This clone was counted a single time. J is TRBJ2-1 and V is TRBV5-1; 14 bases are shared with TRBD2. Germline lookup yields CDR1 SGHRS and CDR2 YFSETQ. Trimming took 4 bases from V and 2 from J; bases not matched to a gene: 5. The CDR3 runs to 17 residues. The CDR3 DNA reads as TGCGCCAGCAGCCTCCCGGGACTAGCGGGGGCCTACAATGAGCAGTTCTTC. It translates to CASSLPGLAGAYNEQFF.

This chain uses TRBV6-5 with TRBJ1-2; 7 positions match TRBD1. V lost 6 bases and J lost 4; bases outside the gene matches: 11. Looked up from germline, CDR1 is MNHEY and CDR2 is SVGAGI. The CDR3 loop spans 15 amino acids. The CDR3 coding sequence is TGTGCCAGCAGCTCCCCGGACAGGTCCCCCTATGGCTACACCTTC. It encodes CASSSPDRSPYGYTF.

This clone was detected once. V usage is TRBV6-4 and J usage is TRBJ2-2; 10 bases match TRBD1. J gave up 3 bases and V 0 bases, and 1 base lay outside the gene matches. Germline V gene sequence: CDR1 MRHNA, CDR2 SNTAGT. This CDR3 is 16 amino acids long. CDR3 nucleotides: TGTGCCAGCAGTGACTCGACAGGGGGCGACACCGGGGAGCTGTTTTTT. This encodes CASSDSTGGDTGELFF.

The chain employs TRBV2 and TRBJ2-3; 12 bases fit TRBD2. Trimming cost V 7 bases and J 1 base; bases outside gene matches: 6. This CDR3 has 16 residues. From germline, CDR1 is SNHLY and CDR2 FYNNEI. CDR3 sequence: CASKLAGGRGTDTQYF. The CDR3, as DNA: TGTGCCAGCAAACTAGCGGGAGGAAGAGGCACAGATACGCAGTATTTT.

The J gene is TRBJ2-7, the V gene TRBV27, with a weak D call TRBD1 (5 bases). Trimming took 3 bases from V and 4 from J, leaving 10 bases between them. Germline assignment: CDR1 MNHEY and CDR2 SMNVEV (reference sequence). This CDR3 has 13 residues. The CDR3 reads CASSFRARYEQYF. CDR3 DNA sequence: TGTGCCAGCAGTTTCAGGGCTAGGTACGAGCAGTACTTC.